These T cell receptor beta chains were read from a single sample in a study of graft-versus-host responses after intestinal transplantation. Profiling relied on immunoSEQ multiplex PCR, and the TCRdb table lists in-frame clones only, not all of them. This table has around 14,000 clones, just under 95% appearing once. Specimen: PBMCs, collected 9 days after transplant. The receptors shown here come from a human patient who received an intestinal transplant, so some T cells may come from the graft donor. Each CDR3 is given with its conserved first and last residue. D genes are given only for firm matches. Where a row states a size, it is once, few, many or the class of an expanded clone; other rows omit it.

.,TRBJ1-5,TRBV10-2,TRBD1,CASSAGSAGGTPQHF,TGCGCCAGCAGTGCGGGGTCGGCAGGGGGCACGCCCCAGCATTTT
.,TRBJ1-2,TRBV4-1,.,CASSQVSGGYGYTF,TGCGCCAGCAGCCAAGTTTCCGGGGGCTATGGCTACACCTTC
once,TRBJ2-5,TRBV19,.,CASSIGAGETQYF,TGTGCCAGTAGTATAGGGGCGGGAGAGACCCAGTACTTC
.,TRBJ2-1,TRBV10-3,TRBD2,CAIRGLAGETIQYSDEQFF,TGTGCCATCAGGGGACTAGCGGGAGAGACCATACAATATTCCGATGAGCAGTTCTTC
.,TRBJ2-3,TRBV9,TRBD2,CASTLLAGGTDTQYF,TGTGCCAGTACCCTACTAGCGGGAGGAACAGATACGCAGTATTTT
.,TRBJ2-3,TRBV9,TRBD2,CASSPRTGTSGWITDTQYF,TGTGCCAGCAGCCCTCGCACCGGGACTAGCGGGTGGATCACAGATACGCAGTATTTT
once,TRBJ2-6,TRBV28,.,CASSLVGTGANVLTF,TGTGCCAGCAGTTTAGTTGGGACTGGGGCCAACGTCCTGACTTTC
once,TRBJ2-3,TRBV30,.,CAWSPELGPSTDTQYF,TGTGCCTGGAGTCCCGAACTAGGGCCGAGCACAGATACGCAGTATTTT
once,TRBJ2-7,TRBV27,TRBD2,CASIEGGPSYEQYF,TGTGCCAGCATAGAGGGAGGGCCCTCCTACGAGCAGTACTTC
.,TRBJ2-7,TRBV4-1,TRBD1,CASSQDPSPLGTAGSYEQYF,TGCGCCAGCAGCCAAGATCCCTCTCCCCTCGGGACAGCAGGATCCTACGAGCAGTACTTC
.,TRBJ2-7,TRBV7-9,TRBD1,CASSLGQGATYEQYF,TGTGCCAGCAGCTTAGGACAGGGTGCAACCTACGAGCAGTACTTC
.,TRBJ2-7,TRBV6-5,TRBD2,CASSYGTSGATYEQYF,TGTGCCAGCAGTTACGGAACTAGCGGCGCGACCTACGAGCAGTACTTC
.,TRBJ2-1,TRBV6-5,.,CASSYSGGEQFF,TGTGCCAGCAGTTACTCGGGGGGTGAGCAGTTCTTC
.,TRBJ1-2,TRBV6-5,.,CASSHGGNYGYTF,TGTGCCAGCAGTCACGGGGGTAACTATGGCTACACCTTC
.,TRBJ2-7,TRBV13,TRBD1,CASSFTGASSYEQYF,TGTGCCAGCAGCTTTACAGGGGCCTCCTCCTACGAGCAGTACTTC
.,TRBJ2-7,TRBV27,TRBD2,CASSSRTSGRYEQYF,TGTGCCAGCAGTTCACGGACTAGCGGGAGGTACGAGCAGTACTTC
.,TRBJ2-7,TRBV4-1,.,CASSQGDTSYEQYF,TGCGCCAGCAGCCAGGGGGACACCTCCTACGAGCAGTACTTC
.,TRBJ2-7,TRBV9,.,CASSVSPSAASYEQYF,TGTGCCAGCAGCGTCAGCCCATCGGCAGCCTCCTACGAGCAGTACTTC
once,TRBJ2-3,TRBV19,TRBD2,CASSSGLAGVADTQYF,TGTGCCAGTAGTTCGGGGTTAGCGGGAGTCGCAGATACGCAGTATTTT
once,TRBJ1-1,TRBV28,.,CASRTAGDTEAFF,TGTGCCAGCAGAACAGCGGGCGACACTGAAGCTTTCTTT
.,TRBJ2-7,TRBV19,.,CASSITLLAEFYEQYF,TGTGCCAGTAGTATAACCCTTCTGGCGGAGTTCTACGAGCAGTACTTC
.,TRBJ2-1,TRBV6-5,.,CASSYLGSYNEQFF,TGTGCCAGCAGTTACTTAGGGTCCTACAATGAGCAGTTCTTC
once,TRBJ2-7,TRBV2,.,CASSERGSYEQYF,TGTGCCAGCAGTGAAAGGGGGTCCTACGAGCAGTACTTC
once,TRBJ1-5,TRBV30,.,CAWTLGAGDQPQHF,TGTGCCTGGACCCTCGGGGCAGGTGATCAGCCCCAGCATTTT
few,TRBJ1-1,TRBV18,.,CASSPGPHTEAFF,TGTGCCAGCTCTCCAGGACCGCACACTGAAGCTTTCTTT
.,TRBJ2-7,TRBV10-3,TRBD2,CAISESRLAGGEQYF,TGTGCCATCAGTGAGTCTCGCCTAGCGGGAGGGGAGCAGTACTTC
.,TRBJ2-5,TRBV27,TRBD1,CASSPWTGDQETQYF,TGTGCCAGCAGTCCTTGGACAGGGGATCAAGAGACCCAGTACTTC
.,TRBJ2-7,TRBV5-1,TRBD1,CASSRDRVGEQYF,TGCGCCAGCAGCAGAGACAGGGTTGGGGAGCAGTACTTC
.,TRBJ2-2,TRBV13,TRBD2,CASSLGLAGGPTGELFF,TGTGCCAGCAGCTTAGGACTAGCGGGAGGGCCCACCGGGGAGCTGTTTTTT
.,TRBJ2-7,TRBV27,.,CASSLSGQPYEQYF,TGTGCCAGCAGTTTATCGGGGCAGCCCTACGAGCAGTACTTC
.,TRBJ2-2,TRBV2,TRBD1,CASRAGQGITSWELFF,TGTGCCAGCAGGGCGGGACAGGGGATCACGTCGTGGGAGCTGTTTTTT
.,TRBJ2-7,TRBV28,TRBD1,CASNLGDRGSPHGEQYF,TGTGCCAGCAACCTGGGGGACAGGGGCTCCCCTCATGGAGAGCAGTACTTC
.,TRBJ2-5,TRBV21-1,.,CASSKANRKVETQYF,TGTGCCAGCAGCAAAGCGAATCGGAAAGTAGAGACCCAGTACTTC
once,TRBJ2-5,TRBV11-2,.,CASSLCCQETQYF,TGTGCCAGCAGCTTATGTTGTCAAGAGACCCAGTACTTC
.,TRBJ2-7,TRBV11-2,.,CASSSGTGNYEQYF,TGTGCCAGCAGCTCCGGTACAGGGAATTACGAGCAGTACTTC
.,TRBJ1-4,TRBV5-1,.,CASSPDRNEKLFF,TGCGCCAGCAGCCCGGACAGAAATGAAAAACTGTTTTTT
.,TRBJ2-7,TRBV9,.,CASSVSGTAYEQYF,TGTGCCAGCAGCGTATCTGGGACCGCCTACGAGCAGTACTTC
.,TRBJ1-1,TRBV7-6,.,CASRGTGSTEAFF,TGTGCCAGCAGAGGAACAGGGTCCACTGAAGCTTTCTTT
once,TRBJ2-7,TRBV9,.,CASSLGDEQYF,TGTGCCAGCAGCCTAGGGGACGAGCAGTACTTC
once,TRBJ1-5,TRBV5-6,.,CASSLGVSNQPQHF,TGTGCCAGCAGCTTAGGGGTTAGCAATCAGCCCCAGCATTTT
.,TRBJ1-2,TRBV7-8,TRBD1,CASSSEGTASNYGYTF,TGTGCCAGCAGCTCGGAAGGGACAGCGTCTAACTATGGCTACACCTTC
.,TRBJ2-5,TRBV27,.,CASSFTGEGETQYF,TGTGCCAGCAGTTTCACAGGGGAGGGAGAGACCCAGTACTTC
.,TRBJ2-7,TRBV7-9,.,CASSLVGDKNYEQYF,TGTGCCAGCAGCTTAGTTGGGGACAAAAACTACGAGCAGTACTTC
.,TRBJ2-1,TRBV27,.,CASSSRVRLPLNEQFF,TGTGCCAGCAGTTCGCGGGTGCGCCTACCACTCAATGAGCAGTTCTTC
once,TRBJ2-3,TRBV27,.,CASRNPVGTDTQYF,TGTGCCAGCCGAAATCCAGTCGGCACAGATACGCAGTATTTT
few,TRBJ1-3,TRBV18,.,CASSPPNRNTIYF,TGTGCCAGCTCACCGCCCAATAGAAACACCATATATTTT
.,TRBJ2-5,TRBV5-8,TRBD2,CASSPGTSGSETQYF,TGTGCCAGCAGCCCCGGGACTAGCGGGAGTGAGACCCAGTACTTC
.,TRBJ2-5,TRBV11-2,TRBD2,CASSLVGTSKETQYF,TGTGCCAGCAGCTTAGTCGGGACTAGTAAAGAGACCCAGTACTTC
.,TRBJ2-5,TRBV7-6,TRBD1,CASSQDWQGDLETQYF,TGTGCCAGCAGCCAGGATTGGCAGGGGGATTTGGAGACCCAGTACTTC
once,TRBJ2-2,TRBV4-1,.,CASSQEVGRTGELFF,TGCGCCAGCAGCCAAGAGGTAGGGCGCACCGGGGAGCTGTTTTTT
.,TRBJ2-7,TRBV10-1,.,CASRWGLEHSYEQYF,TGCGCCAGCAGATGGGGACTTGAGCACTCCTACGAGCAGTACTTC
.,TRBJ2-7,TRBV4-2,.,CASSPPANEQYF,TGTGCCAGCAGCCCCCCGGCGAACGAGCAGTACTTC
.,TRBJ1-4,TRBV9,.,CASSVGRWRGEKLFF,TGTGCCAGCAGCGTGGGAAGGTGGCGGGGTGAAAAACTGTTTTTT
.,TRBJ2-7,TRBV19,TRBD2,CASSIWMGGGGFYEQYF,TGTGCCAGTAGTATTTGGATGGGGGGGGGAGGGTTCTACGAGCAGTACTTC